A selection of T cell receptor beta chains follows, all from one sample in a study of blood T cell repertoires in COVID-19. Some clones are missing from TCRdb's copy, which holds only in-frame ones; the method was immunoSEQ multiplex PCR. The table has 80,000 to 95,000 clones, 65% to 90% seen once. What was sequenced was peripheral blood. All receptors come from an elderly woman with active or convalescent COVID-19. CDR3s include the opening cysteine and the closing phenylalanine or tryptophan. The order of the fields is V gene, J gene, D gene, clone size, CDR3 protein, CDR3 DNA. D genes are given only for firm matches. Size values are once, few and many counts, or a class for expanded clones, and some rows have none.

TRBV2,TRBJ1-5,TRBD1,NA,CASQDRDNQPQHF,TGTGCCAGCCAGGACAGGGACAATCAGCCCCAGCATTTT
TRBV11-3,TRBJ1-1,TRBD1,NA,CASSLTGTGVTEAFF,TGTGCCAGCAGCCTTACCGGGACAGGGGTCACTGAAGCTTTCTTT
TRBV7-8,TRBJ1-1,NA,once,CASSNRGSLRDTEAFF,TGTGCCAGCAGCAACCGGGGATCGCTAAGGGACACTGAAGCTTTCTTT
TRBV28,TRBJ1-6,NA,few,CASTGAYNSPLHF,TGTGCCAGCACCGGGGCCTATAATTCACCCCTCCACTTT
TRBV7-2,TRBJ2-7,TRBD2,NA,CASSLRAGEVGEQYF,TGTGCCAGCAGCTTAAGGGCGGGAGAAGTAGGCGAGCAGTACTTC
TRBV7-9,TRBJ2-2,NA,NA,CASRLAANTGELFF,TGTGCCAGCAGGTTAGCGGCTAACACCGGGGAGCTGTTTTTT
TRBV7-9,TRBJ2-2,TRBD1,few,CASSFGTGGIIGTGELFF,TGTGCCAGCAGCTTCGGGACAGGGGGCATAATAGGCACCGGGGAGCTGTTTTTT
TRBV6-5,TRBJ1-4,NA,once,CASSYSSGFNEKLFF,TGTGCCAGCAGTTACTCGTCGGGTTTTAATGAAAAACTGTTTTTT
TRBV27,TRBJ2-1,TRBD2,NA,CASSRGLAGGRSSYNEQFF,TGTGCCAGCAGCCGAGGACTAGCGGGGGGGCGAAGCTCCTACAATGAGCAGTTCTTC
TRBV7-9,TRBJ1-4,NA,NA,CASTSAGAGEKLFF,TGTGCCAGCACCTCGGCAGGGGCGGGTGAAAAACTGTTTTTT
TRBV27,TRBJ1-2,NA,once,CASGTGSNYGYTF,TGTGCCAGCGGAACAGGGAGTAACTATGGCTACACCTTC
TRBV3-1/TRBV3-2,TRBJ2-5,TRBD1,NA,CASSQGTGGRVETQYF,TGTGCCAGCAGCCAAGGGACAGGGGGACGTGTAGAGACCCAGTACTTC
TRBV11-2,TRBJ1-1,TRBD1,NA,CASSRDRGTEAFF,TGTGCCAGCAGCCGGGACAGGGGAACTGAAGCTTTCTTT
TRBV6-5,TRBJ1-2,TRBD1,once,CASRQGAYGYTF,TGTGCCAGCCGACAGGGCGCCTATGGCTACACCTTC
TRBV5-6,TRBJ1-4,TRBD1,NA,CASSLALGQGTEKLFF,TGTGCCAGCAGCTTGGCCTTGGGACAGGGGACTGAAAAACTGTTTTTT
TRBV20-1,TRBJ2-7,NA,many,CSARGSYEQYF,TGCAGTGCTAGAGGTAGCTACGAGCAGTACTTC
TRBV11-1,TRBJ2-7,NA,NA,CASSSSLWGDGDEQYF,TGTGCCAGCAGCTCGAGCCTTTGGGGCGACGGAGACGAGCAGTACTTC
TRBV9,TRBJ1-2,NA,NA,CASSVDPGNYYGYTF,TGTGCCAGCAGCGTAGATCCAGGGAACTACTATGGCTACACCTTC
TRBV12-5,TRBJ2-3,NA,NA,CASGLPVTDTQYF,TGTGCTAGTGGTTTGCCCGTAACAGATACGCAGTATTTT
TRBV2,TRBJ2-2,NA,few,CASTSGTPIYTGELFF,TGTGCCAGCACCTCCGGGACACCTATTTACACCGGGGAGCTGTTTTTT
TRBV7-9,TRBJ2-1,TRBD1,NA,CASSGTGNYNEQFF,TGTGCCAGCAGCGGGACAGGGAACTACAATGAGCAGTTCTTC
TRBV6-6,TRBJ1-1,NA,few,CASSQMTEAFF,TGTGCCAGCAGCCAAATGACTGAAGCTTTCTTT
TRBV15,TRBJ2-5,NA,few,CATSSTGIRTETQYF,TGTGCCACCAGCAGTACAGGGATAAGGACCGAGACCCAGTACTTC
TRBV4-2,TRBJ1-2,TRBD1,NA,CASSQGTGGLYGYTF,TGTGCCAGCAGCCAAGGGACAGGGGGCCTCTATGGCTACACCTTC
TRBV5-1,TRBJ2-3,NA,NA,CASSFPQSDTQYF,TGCGCCAGCAGCTTTCCCCAATCAGATACGCAGTATTTT
TRBV3-1/TRBV3-2,TRBJ1-2,NA,NA,CASSFRQITNYGYTF,TGTGCCAGCAGTTTCAGACAGATAACTAACTATGGCTACACCTTC
TRBV27,TRBJ2-1,TRBD2,NA,CASSLRLAGYNEQFF,TGTGCCAGCAGTTTACGACTAGCGGGATACAATGAGCAGTTCTTC
TRBV10-2,TRBJ2-3,TRBD1,NA,CASSAHRGITDTQYF,TGCGCCAGCAGTGCTCACAGGGGAATCACAGATACGCAGTATTTT
TRBV30,TRBJ2-7,NA,NA,CAWTAGGFYEQYF,TGTGCCTGGACTGCAGGGGGGTTTTACGAGCAGTACTTC
TRBV5-5,TRBJ2-7,NA,NA,CASSPQGYEQYF,TGTGCCAGCAGCCCGCAGGGTTACGAGCAGTACTTC
TRBV30,TRBJ2-1,TRBD2,NA,CAWSVLAGGPHEQFF,TGTGCCTGGAGTGTACTAGCGGGGGGGCCACATGAGCAGTTCTTC
TRBV6-4,TRBJ1-5,NA,NA,CASSARGPQHF,TGTGCCAGCAGTGCGCGAGGGCCCCAGCATTTT
TRBV9,TRBJ2-2,NA,NA,CASSVEGHGTGELFF,TGTGCCAGCAGCGTAGAGGGGCACGGCACCGGGGAGCTGTTTTTT
TRBV20-1,TRBJ1-1,NA,NA,CSASRLDTNTEAFF,TGCAGTGCTAGTCGACTGGACACGAACACTGAAGCTTTCTTT
TRBV9,TRBJ1-5,TRBD1,NA,CASSVTGDKDQPQHF,TGTGCCAGCAGCGTAACAGGGGATAAGGATCAGCCCCAGCATTTT
TRBV7-8,TRBJ1-6,NA,NA,CASSSQFSNSPLHF,TGTGCCAGCAGCTCCCAGTTTAGCAATTCACCCCTCCACTTT
TRBV18,TRBJ1-5,TRBD1,NA,CASSPIGQGRNQPQHF,TGTGCCAGCTCACCCATTGGACAGGGAAGAAATCAGCCCCAGCATTTT
TRBV28,TRBJ2-1,NA,NA,CASSSGPSYNEQFF,TGTGCCAGCAGTAGCGGTCCCTCCTACAATGAGCAGTTCTTC
TRBV11-2,TRBJ2-3,NA,once,CASSTGQTTDTQYF,TGTGCCAGCAGCACCGGACAAACCACAGATACGCAGTATTTT
TRBV29-1,TRBJ1-2,NA,NA,CSVEDTGPYGYTF,TGCAGCGTTGAGGATACAGGGCCCTATGGCTACACCTTC
TRBV9,TRBJ1-1,TRBD1,NA,CASSGQGAWTEAFF,TGTGCCAGCAGCGGACAGGGGGCGTGGACTGAAGCTTTCTTT
TRBV9,TRBJ2-1,TRBD1,few,CASSRGTGKSNEQFF,TGTGCCAGCAGCCGAGGGACAGGGAAGAGTAATGAGCAGTTCTTC
TRBV28,TRBJ1-5,NA,NA,CASSLAIGNQPQHF,TGTGCCAGCAGTTTAGCCATAGGCAATCAGCCCCAGCATTTT
TRBV29-1,TRBJ1-2,NA,NA,CSAWGGYGYTF,TGCAGTGCATGGGGAGGCTATGGCTACACCTTC
TRBV6-4,TRBJ2-3,TRBD2,NA,CAGRLAGGLPTDTQYF,TGTGCCGGCCGACTAGCGGGAGGCCTACCCACAGATACGCAGTATTTT
TRBV5-6,TRBJ1-5,NA,few,CASSLSPNQPQHF,TGTGCCAGCAGCTTGTCCCCAAATCAGCCCCAGCATTTT
TRBV7-2,TRBJ2-1,TRBD2,NA,CASSPASGRGNEQFF,TGTGCCAGCAGCCCTGCTAGCGGGAGGGGCAATGAGCAGTTCTTC
TRBV3-1/TRBV3-2,TRBJ2-3,TRBD2,NA,CASSPTPLRRGGSERGLRVYF,TGTGCCAGCAGCCCGACTCCCCTCCGCAGAGGCGGATCTGAGCGGGGGTTGAGGGTGTATTTT
TRBV21-1,TRBJ2-3,NA,NA,CASSKRNQPGQGARDTQYF,TGTGCCAGCAGCAAAAGGAATCAGCCGGGACAGGGGGCGAGAGATACGCAGTATTTT
TRBV6-5,TRBJ2-2,NA,NA,CASSLETGMNTGELFF,TGTGCCAGCAGTTTAGAGACAGGAATGAACACCGGGGAGCTGTTTTTT
TRBV13,TRBJ1-2,TRBD1,NA,CASSSTTGRYGYTF,TGTGCCAGCAGCTCTACGACAGGGCGCTATGGCTACACCTTC
TRBV7-2,TRBJ1-6,TRBD1,NA,CASGPKQGASSPLHF,TGTGCCAGCGGACCGAAACAGGGGGCCTCATCACCCCTCCACTTT
TRBV5-1,TRBJ2-4,NA,NA,CASSPGTQRYKNIQYF,TGCGCCAGCAGCCCTGGGACTCAGAGGTATAAAAACATTCAGTACTTC
TRBV7-2,TRBJ2-7,TRBD2,few,CASSKVAGDSYEQYF,TGTGCCAGCAGCAAAGTAGCGGGAGACTCCTACGAGCAGTACTTC
TRBV19,TRBJ1-4,TRBD1,NA,CASSIKGQATNEKLFF,TGTGCCAGTAGTATAAAGGGACAGGCAACTAATGAAAAACTGTTTTTT